Reported below is one T cell receptor beta chain. Which antigen it targets is not known. Within one base of it there is no much larger clone, and no base qualities were kept. Reading the label with the study, this specimen's treatment or condition is: allogeneic hematopoietic cell transplantation with graft depleted of TCRalphabeta T cells and CD19 B cells. The transplant recipients were children given TCRalphabeta/CD19-depleted allogeneic hematopoietic cell grafts. The germline V gene yields SGHRS for CDR1 and YFSETQ for CDR2. The junction shows trimming of 3 bases on V and 3 bases on J, and the gene matches do not reach 17 bases of it. Taken from cysteine to phenylalanine, the CDR3 has 20 residues. Only CDR3 DNA is held: 60 bases, read in frame from base 1. Libraries were constructed by PCR. Instrument on record: Illumina HiSeq 2500. To normalize quantification of the TCRbeta repertoire, the TCR libraries were built with molecular barcoding that relied on unique molecular identifiers. TCRdb handled the public reads itself, with Q25 trimming in fastp and clone calling in MiXCR, and kept productive beta chains. Rows with a matching CDR3 protein are joined into one entry that keeps the most common DNA and genes. Present in this sample are around 250,000 distinct CDR3 sequences, about 23% of which were seen just once. The ten top clones hold about 2.6% of the sample.

This entry belongs to a study of T-cell reconstitution after alpha-beta-depleted transplantation in children (dated by TCRdb to about 2016). Some background on the complete study: Using TCR repertoire profiling, the study followed T-cell immune reconstitution in a quantitative way in children after TCRalphabeta/CD19-depleted allogeneic hematopoietic cell transplantation.

What the authors observed across the whole study: The frequencies of hyperexpanded clones fell over the following months, and after one year, T-cell counts and TCRbeta diversity were mostly attributed to newly produced T cells. In some patients, high TCRbeta diversity at day 60 was attributed to recipient T cells and intrathymic progenitors that had survived conditioning. Apparently early alphabetaT-cell count recovery about two months after transplant reportedly relied on only several hundred rapidly expanded clones derived from non-depleted graft cells.

Sequenced here: PBMCs, sampled before TCRalphabeta/CD19-depleted stem cell transplant. The receptor was derived from a girl aged 2 to 10 with Fanconi anemia, due to receive a stem cell transplant. The chain is assembled from TRBV5-1 and TRBJ2-7; 14 of the junction bases match TRBD2. The DNA sequence is given as TGCGCCAGCAGCTCGCGCGGGACTAGCGGGAGCACATCAGCTAGCTACGAGCAGTACTTC. It codes for CASSSRGTSGSTSASYEQYF.